Below are 7 T cell receptor beta chains sequenced from a single sample in a study of Graves' ophthalmopathy and Graves' hyperthyroidism. From RNA, the CDR3 regions of TCR beta chains were amplified and sequenced. Second-round multiplex PCR came after first-round RT-PCR with HTBI primers. One entry per CDR3 protein results from TCRdb running MiXCR on the multiplex PCR reads. Of about 160,000 distinct CDR3 sequences in the sample, roughly 37% were seen once. The sequenced sample consisted of peripheral blood. These receptors were obtained from a middle-aged woman with Graves' ophthalmopathy.

This clonotype was observed at least ten times. This rearrangement joins TRBV28 to TRBJ2-7; TRBD1 or TRBD2 may be the D gene (6 bases each). The CDR3 consists of 15 residues. The V end was cut by 7 bases, the J end by 2 bases, with 18 bases between. Germline-derived CDR1 and CDR2 are MDHEN and SYDVKM. This CDR3 reads CASTPGGGPTYEQYF. The CDR3 DNA sequence: TGTGCCAGCACCCCAGGTGGGGGGCCGACCTACGAGCAGTACTTC.

This clonotype has at least ten counts. The genes are TRBV5-1 and TRBJ2-7; 8 nucleotides line up with TRBD1. V shed 4 bases, J shed 5 bases, and the junction held 8 bases outside the gene matches. The CDR3 length is 14 residues. Germline CDR1 reads SGHRS; CDR2 reads YFSETQ. The CDR3 region is CASSGTQGVDEQYF. The DNA for the CDR3 is TGCGCCAGCAGCGGCACACAGGGGGTCGACGAGCAGTACTTC.

Ten or more counts support this clonotype. The chain recombines TRBV7-8 with TRBJ2-5, with 8 bases aligning to TRBD2. CDR3 length: 14 amino acids. V lost 3 bases, J lost 2 bases, and 2 bases stayed unmatched. Germline CDR1 and CDR2: SGHVS and FQNEAQ. The CDR3 DNA sequence: TGTGCCAGCAGCTTCCCTAGCGGGCAAGAGACCCAGTACTTC. Translating it yields CASSFPSGQETQYF.

This clonotype was recorded at least ten times. This chain connects TRBV12-3 or TRBV12-4 to TRBJ1-5; D unclear. The germline V and J ends were trimmed by 5 bases and 0 bases, with 8 bases remaining between them. The CDR3 has 14 residues. In DNA form, the CDR3 reads TGTGCCAGCAGTCCTTACAGTAGCAATCAGCCCCAGCATTTT. Translated, it gives CASSPYSSNQPQHF.

The V gene is TRBV6-2 or TRBV6-3, the J gene TRBJ2-7, with D uncertain. The CDR3 is 11 residues long. Trimming shortened V by 1 base and J by 11 bases, and 9 bases separated the two germline ends. Germline CDR1 reads MNHEY; CDR2 reads SVGEGT. CDR3 DNA: TGTGCCAGCAGTTACTTCCACGACAAGTACTTC. It encodes CASSYFHDKYF.

This chain links TRBV20-1 with TRBJ2-2; 11 nucleotides match TRBD2. The CDR3 consists of 14 residues. Unmatched junction bases numbered 7, after V lost 5 bases and J lost 8 bases. The germline CDR1 and CDR2 sequences are DFQATT and SNEGSKA (reference sequence). CDR3 nucleotide sequence: TGCAGTGCTGCCGGGACTAGCGGCCCTGGGGAGCTGTTTTTT. It encodes CSAAGTSGPGELFF.

The chain is built from TRBV20-1 and TRBJ1-1, with D tentatively TRBD1 (5 bases). Germline CDR1 is DFQATT and CDR2 is SNEGSKA (reference sequence). Between the trimmed V and J ends, which lost 3 bases and 5 bases, there was a span of 16 bases. The CDR3 sequence is 14 residues long. CDR3 bases: TGCAGTGCTAGCACCTTTGGGGGATGGACTGAAGCTTTCTTT. Its protein product is CSASTFGGWTEAFF.